Presented here are 19 T cell receptor beta chains from one specimen sequenced in a study of T cells in Graves' hyperthyroidism and ophthalmopathy. The CDR3 regions of TCR beta were amplified from RNA transcripts. Initially, a first-round RT-PCR of the TCR CDR3 employed the HTBI primer set. TCRdb re-analysed the multiplex PCR reads in MiXCR, keeping a single row per CDR3 protein. This sample has 300,000 to 450,000 distinct CDR3 sequences; 15% occur once, and the top ten carry around a third. The sequenced sample consisted of blood. All receptors come from a woman aged 30 to 39 with Graves' hyperthyroidism.

This clonotype was counted many times. V is TRBV7-2 and J is TRBJ2-4, with TRBD1 as a possible D gene (6 bases). CDR1 and CDR2 from the germline V gene are SGHTA and FQGNSA. This CDR3 comprises 15 residues. Trimming removed 4 bases at V and 7 bases at J, with 17 bases between. For the CDR3, the DNA is TGTGCCAGCAGCTGGGCGAGGGGGACGGGCAACATTCAGTACTTC. Encoded protein: CASSWARGTGNIQYF.

The sample holds many counts of this clonotype. The rearrangement uses TRBV20-1 and TRBJ2-1; 8 nucleotides align to TRBD2. The CDR3 is 13 residues long. Germline V CDR1 and CDR2: DFQATT, SNEGSKA (reference sequence). Trimming cost V 2 bases and J 9 bases; bases outside gene matches: 6. CDR3 DNA sequence: TGCAGTGCTAGATGGGAAACTAGCGGTGAGCAGTTCTTC. Its translation: CSARWETSGEQFF.

This clonotype was seen only a few times. The chain combines TRBV5-1 with TRBJ1-1; D perhaps matches TRBD1 (5 bases). There are 13 residues in the CDR3. The germline V gene has CDR1 SGHRS and CDR2 YFSETQ. V was pared by 0 bases and J by 8 bases, with 11 bases between. In DNA, the CDR3 is TGCGCCAGCAGCTTGGAGGGCAGGGCGGAAGCTTTCTTT. Amino acid sequence: CASSLEGRAEAFF.

The gene calls are TRBV10-3 and TRBJ2-2; 8 bases line up with TRBD1. The V segment lost 8 bases and the J segment 4 bases; nucleotides outside the gene matches: 9. Germline V gene data show CDR1 as ENHRY and CDR2 as SYGVKD. The CDR3 length is 15 residues. CDR3 amino acids: CAISGGQGSTGELFF. DNA for the CDR3: TGTGCCATCTCTGGTGGACAGGGTAGCACCGGGGAGCTGTTTTTT.

This clonotype was seen many times. This chain uses TRBV11-2 with TRBJ1-1, with D hard to call. Trimming took off 3 bases at V and 3 bases at J, with 8 bases between the two ends. The CDR3 runs to 13 residues. Germline CDR1 reads SGHAT; CDR2 reads FQNNGV. CDR3 sequence reads: CASSLVGDTEAFF. The CDR3 DNA reads TGTGCCAGCAGCTTGGTCGGGGACACTGAAGCTTTCTTT.

This clonotype was seen more than once but under ten times. This sequence joins TRBV6-1 and TRBJ1-4; no firm D call. The germline CDR1 and CDR2 sequences are MNHNS and SASEGT. The CDR3 is 15 amino acids. Between the trimmed V and J ends, which lost 5 bases and 1 base, there was a span of 11 bases. CDR3 nucleotides: TGTGCCAGCAGTAGTGTTTCCGTAACTAATGAAAAACTGTTTTTT. Its translation is CASSSVSVTNEKLFF.

This clonotype was seen repeatedly, ten times or more. The rearrangement links TRBV28 to TRBJ2-7; D might be TRBD2 (6 bases). CDR1 is MDHEN and CDR2 is SYDVKM in the germline V gene. The length of the CDR3 is 19 residues. Trimming took off 3 bases at V and 5 bases at J, with 29 bases between the two ends. Here the CDR3 DNA reads TGTGCCAGCAGTTTTTTAGCCGCGCAGTGGGACTCCACCGCCAACGAGCAGTACTTC. Protein: CASSFLAAQWDSTANEQYF. The full variable domain, in which reference TRBV28 and TRBJ2-7 provide the parts outside the CDR3, is DVKVTQSSRYLVKRTGEKVFLECVQDMDHENMFWYRQDPGLGLRLIYFSYDVKMKEKGDIPEGYSVSREKKERFSLILESASTNQTSMYLCASSFLAAQWDSTANEQYFGPGTRLTVT.

About this clonotype: A much larger clone differs by one base, so this may be a read error. The chain has TRBV20-1 and TRBJ2-3, with D uncertain. The CDR3 runs to 15 residues. V was trimmed by 0 bases and J by 3 bases, leaving 13 bases between them. Germline V CDR1 and CDR2: DFQATT, SNEGSKA (reference sequence). The DNA for the CDR3 is TGCAGTGCTAGAGATCCTGAGCTAGGAACAGATACGCAGTATTTT. Translating gives CSARDPELGTDTQYF.

This chain connects TRBV3-1 to TRBJ2-7; D not certain. CDR1 is LGHDT and CDR2 is YNNKEL in the germline V gene (reference sequence). This CDR3 region has 15 residues. V was pared by 1 base and J by 2 bases, with 12 bases between. CDR3 DNA: TGTGCCAGCAGCCAAGCAGAAGGTGATACCTACGAGCAGTACTTC. It is translated as CASSQAEGDTYEQYF.

The chain carries TRBV5-1 and TRBJ2-1; TRBD2 agrees at 15 bases. Unmatched junction bases numbered 11, after V lost 3 bases and J lost 4 bases. CDR1 is SGHRS and CDR2 is YFSETQ in the germline V gene. The CDR3 loop spans 19 amino acids. DNA of the CDR3: TGCGCCAGCAGCTCCGGACTAGCGGGAGGGAGCGGGACTTACAATGAGCAGTTCTTC. As protein: CASSSGLAGGSGTYNEQFF. Variable domain in full (rest from reference TRBV5-1 and TRBJ2-1): KAGVTQTPRYLIKTRGQQVTLSCSPISGHRSVSWYQQTPGQGLQFLFEYFSETQRNKGNFPGRFSGRQFSNSRSEMNVSTLELGDSALYLCASSSGLAGGSGTYNEQFFGPGTRLTVL.

This clonotype was detected only a few times. The chain uses TRBV14 and TRBJ2-1; a possible D gene is TRBD2 (9 bases). This CDR3 spans 18 amino acids. The germline V and J ends were trimmed by 1 base and 5 bases, with 21 bases remaining between them. Per germline, CDR1 SGHDN and CDR2 FVKESK. The CDR3 DNA reads TGTGCCAGCAGCCAAGCAGGGGGCAGCGGGAGGAGAGACAATGAGCAGTTCTTC. It encodes CASSQAGGSGRRDNEQFF.

This clonotype was picked up many times. This chain joins TRBV2 and TRBJ1-6, with D possibly matching TRBD1 (6 bases). The germline V and J ends were trimmed by 6 bases and 3 bases, with 9 bases remaining between them. Germline CDR1 is SNHLY and CDR2 is FYNNEI. The CDR3 runs to 14 residues. CDR3 amino acids: CASRRTDYNSPLHF. As DNA, the CDR3 is TGTGCCAGCAGGAGGACAGACTATAATTCACCCCTCCACTTT. The full variable domain, completed using reference TRBV2 and TRBJ1-6, is EPEVTQTPSHQVTQMGQEVILRCVPISNHLYFYWYRQILGQKVEFLVSFYNNEISEKSEIFDDQFSVERPDGSNFTLKIRSTKLEDSAMYFCASRRTDYNSPLHFGNGTRLTVT.

This clonotype was recorded many times. The chain recombines TRBV11-2 with TRBJ1-1, with D perhaps TRBD1 (6 bases). CDR1 is SGHAT and CDR2 is FQNNGV in the germline V gene. The CDR3 sequence is 15 residues long. Deletions cut 3 bases from V and 3 bases from J, with 14 bases between. The CDR3 DNA reads TGTGCCAGCAGCTTCGAGAGGGGGGCCTACACTGAAGCTTTCTTT. Translated, it gives CASSFERGAYTEAFF.

The chain links TRBV10-2 to TRBJ2-2; no clear D gene. V gave up 2 bases and J gave up 7 bases, with 8 bases separating them. From germline, CDR1 is WSHSY and CDR2 SAAADI. The CDR3 length is 13 residues. The CDR3 protein is CASSEQVNGELFF. In DNA form, the CDR3 reads TGCGCCAGCAGTGAGCAGGTGAACGGGGAGCTGTTTTTT.

V is TRBV15 and J is TRBJ1-2; 8 nucleotides agree with TRBD1. The junction had 4 bases not matched to a gene; V was cut back by 3 bases and J by 1 base. This CDR3 region has 15 residues. Per the germline V gene, CDR1 is LNHNV and CDR2 is YYDKDF (reference sequence). This CDR3 reads CATSRETGVNYGYTF. The CDR3 nucleotides are TGTGCCACCAGCAGGGAGACAGGGGTTAACTATGGCTACACCTTC.

The chain joins TRBV7-9 to TRBJ1-2; D might be TRBD1 (6 bases). The V and J ends lost 3 bases and 6 bases respectively, with 11 bases between them. The CDR3 is 13 residues long. Germline assignment: CDR1 SEHNR and CDR2 FQNEAQ (reference sequence). The CDR3 nucleotides read TGTGCCAGCAGCTTTGGGGGCGCGGATGGCTACACCTTC. As protein: CASSFGGADGYTF.

This clonotype was observed a few times. The V call is TRBV5-6, the J call TRBJ2-1; TRBD1 or TRBD2 may be the D gene (5 bases each). Germline V lookup: CDR1 SGHDT, CDR2 YYEEEE. Trimming pared 4 bases from V and 6 bases from J, leaving 14 bases between. CDR3 length: 14 amino acids. The DNA of the CDR3 is TGTGCCAGCAGCCCAGGGCGGGTATCCAATGAGCAGTTCTTC. Translating gives CASSPGRVSNEQFF.

This clonotype was observed at least ten times. The genes are TRBV2 and TRBJ2-7; 7 positions agree with TRBD2. V was clipped by 5 bases and J by 3 bases; unmatched bases: 4. Germline CDR1 is SNHLY and CDR2 is FYNNEI. CDR3 length: 13 amino acids. The CDR3 here is CASSSGVLYEQYF. DNA for the CDR3: TGTGCCAGCAGTAGCGGGGTCCTCTACGAGCAGTACTTC.

This clonotype was counted ten times or more. The chain is built from TRBV3-1 and TRBJ2-3, with 7 positions matching TRBD2. V lost 1 base, J lost 2 bases, and 6 bases stayed unmatched. CDR3 size: 16 residues. Germline CDR1 is LGHDT and CDR2 is YNNKEL (reference sequence). The CDR3 sequence: CASSQGLADFTDTQYF. CDR3 DNA sequence: TGTGCCAGCAGCCAAGGCCTAGCGGACTTCACAGATACGCAGTATTTT.